This T cell receptor beta chain was identified in a study of identifying expanded T cells in peripheral blood. Regarding the study as a whole: Differentially abundant clones: roughly 1.2 between replicates, 16.4 at around 15 days, 18 to 20 at four. Clone count variance between approximately two-week samples rose with total template count.

CDR3 size: 15 residues. The J segment lost 7 bases and the V segment lost 0 bases, leaving 7 bases of the junction unmatched. Germline CDR1 reads MGHRA; CDR2 reads YSYEKL. About this clone: Antigen: not known.

Healthy donors had no documented immune events, such as infections, while sampled. Sequencing was performed with immunoSEQ multiplex PCR; in TCRdb, only in-frame clones are kept and a portion is missing. Of around 95,000 clones in the sample, over 70% were seen once. The specimen sequenced was blood. The TCR comes from a person aged 18 to 70 in good health. The V call is TRBV4-1, the J call TRBJ2-7, with 9 bases identical to TRBD2. The CDR3 here is CASSQEASGNLEQYF. The DNA for the CDR3 is TGCGCCAGCAGCCAAGAGGCTAGCGGGAACCTTGAGCAGTACTTC.